This T cell receptor beta chain was documented in a study of beta chain features in type 1 diabetes. This clone turned up a few times. The antigen remains unidentified. Expressed TCRB transcripts were sequenced because the entire RNA isolate underwent reverse transcription. TCRdb keeps only in-frame clones here, not all; method: immunoSEQ multiplex PCR. The sample holds roughly 450,000 clones; roughly 13% are singletons and the top ten take roughly 0.035%. With 4 bases clipped from V and 6 bases from J, the junction kept 5 bases outside the gene matches. CDR1 is PRHDT, CDR2 FYEKMQ, per germline (reference sequence). The CDR3 extends over 14 amino acids. Study outcomes and limitations: More deletions and fewer insertions at VDJ junctions were found in patients with type 1 diabetes.

The receptor was isolated from a man aged 25 to 40 in good health. The sequencing sample was made of naive CD4+ T cells from blood. The rearrangement uses TRBV13 and TRBJ2-3, with 9 bases fitting TRBD2. The CDR3 sequence is CASSSRGGPDTQYF. In nucleotides, the CDR3 is TGTGCCAGCAGCTCGCGGGGGGGCCCCGATACGCAGTATTTT.